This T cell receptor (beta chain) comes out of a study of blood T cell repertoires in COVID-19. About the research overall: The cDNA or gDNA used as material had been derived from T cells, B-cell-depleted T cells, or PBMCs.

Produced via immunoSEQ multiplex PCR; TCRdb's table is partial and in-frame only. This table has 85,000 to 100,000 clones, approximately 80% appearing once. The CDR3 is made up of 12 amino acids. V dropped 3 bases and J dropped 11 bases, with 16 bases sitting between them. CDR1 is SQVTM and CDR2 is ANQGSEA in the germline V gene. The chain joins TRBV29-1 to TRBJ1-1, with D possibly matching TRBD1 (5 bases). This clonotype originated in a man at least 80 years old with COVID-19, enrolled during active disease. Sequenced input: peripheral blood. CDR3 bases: TGCAGCGTTGAGGCGTCGGTTCAGGGCGCTTTCTTT. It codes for CSVEASVQGAFF.